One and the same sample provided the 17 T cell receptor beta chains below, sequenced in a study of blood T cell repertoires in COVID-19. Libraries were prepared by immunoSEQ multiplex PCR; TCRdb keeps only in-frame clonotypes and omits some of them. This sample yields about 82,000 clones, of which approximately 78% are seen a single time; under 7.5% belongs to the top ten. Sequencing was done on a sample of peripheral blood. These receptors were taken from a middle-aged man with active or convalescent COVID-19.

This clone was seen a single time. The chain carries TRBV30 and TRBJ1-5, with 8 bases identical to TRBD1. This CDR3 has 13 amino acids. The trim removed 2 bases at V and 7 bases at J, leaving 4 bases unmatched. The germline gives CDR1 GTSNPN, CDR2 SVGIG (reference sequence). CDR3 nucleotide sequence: TGTGCCTGGAGTCTCACAGGGGGACAGCCCCAGCATTTT. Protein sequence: CAWSLTGGQPQHF.

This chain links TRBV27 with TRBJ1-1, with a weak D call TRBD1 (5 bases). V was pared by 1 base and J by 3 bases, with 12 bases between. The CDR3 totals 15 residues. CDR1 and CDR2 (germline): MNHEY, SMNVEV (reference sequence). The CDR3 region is CASSLWVGEYTEAFF. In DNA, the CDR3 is TGTGCCAGCAGTTTATGGGTAGGGGAATACACTGAAGCTTTCTTT.

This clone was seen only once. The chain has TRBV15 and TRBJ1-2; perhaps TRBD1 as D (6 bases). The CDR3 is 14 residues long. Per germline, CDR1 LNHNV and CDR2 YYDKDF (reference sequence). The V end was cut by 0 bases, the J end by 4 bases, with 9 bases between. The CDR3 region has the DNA TGTGCCACCAGCAGAGATCGACAGGTCTATGGCTACACCTTC. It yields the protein CATSRDRQVYGYTF.

The CDR3 sequence is CASSLGGGAEETQYF. In DNA, the CDR3 is TGCGCCAGCAGCTTGGGAGGGGGCGCTGAAGAGACCCAGTACTTC. The V gene is TRBV5-1, the J gene TRBJ2-5; TRBD1 agrees at 7 bases. The CDR3 extends over 15 amino acids. V shed 0 bases, J shed 3 bases, and the junction held 5 bases outside the gene matches. CDR1 and CDR2 (germline): SGHRS, YFSETQ.

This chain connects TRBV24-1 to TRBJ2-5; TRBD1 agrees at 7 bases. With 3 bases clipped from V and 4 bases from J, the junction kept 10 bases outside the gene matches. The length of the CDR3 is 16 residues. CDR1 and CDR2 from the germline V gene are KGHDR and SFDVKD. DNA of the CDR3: TGTGCCACCAGTGATGTAACAGGGGCAATGGGAGAGACCCAGTACTTC. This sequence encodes CATSDVTGAMGETQYF.

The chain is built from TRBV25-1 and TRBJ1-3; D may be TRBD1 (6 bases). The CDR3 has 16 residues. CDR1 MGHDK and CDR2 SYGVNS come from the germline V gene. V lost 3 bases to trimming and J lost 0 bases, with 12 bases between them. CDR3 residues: CASSERTAFSGNTIYF. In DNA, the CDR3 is TGTGCCAGCAGTGAGCGGACAGCCTTCTCTGGAAACACCATATATTTT.

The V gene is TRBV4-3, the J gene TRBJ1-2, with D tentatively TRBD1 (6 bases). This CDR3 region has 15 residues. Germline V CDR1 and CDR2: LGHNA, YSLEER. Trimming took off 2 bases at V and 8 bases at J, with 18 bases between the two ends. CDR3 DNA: TGCGCCAGCAGCCAAACTCCCACAGGGACCTGGGGCTACACCTTC. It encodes CASSQTPTGTWGYTF.

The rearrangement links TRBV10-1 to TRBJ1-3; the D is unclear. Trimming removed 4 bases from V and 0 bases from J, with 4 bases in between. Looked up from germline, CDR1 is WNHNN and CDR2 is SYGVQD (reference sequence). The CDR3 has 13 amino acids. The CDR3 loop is CASSAGSGNTIYF. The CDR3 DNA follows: TGCGCCAGCAGTGCCGGCTCTGGAAACACCATATATTTT.

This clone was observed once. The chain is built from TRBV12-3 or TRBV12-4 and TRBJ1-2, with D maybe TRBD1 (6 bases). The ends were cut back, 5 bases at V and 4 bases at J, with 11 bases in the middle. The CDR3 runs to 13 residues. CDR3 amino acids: CASSKGQSYGYTF. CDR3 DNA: TGTGCCAGCAGTAAAGGACAGAGCTATGGCTACACCTTC.

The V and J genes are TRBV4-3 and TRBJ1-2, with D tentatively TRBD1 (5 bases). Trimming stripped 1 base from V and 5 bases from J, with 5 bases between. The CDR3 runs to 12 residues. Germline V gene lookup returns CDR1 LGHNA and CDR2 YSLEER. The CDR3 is CASSQAGYGYTF. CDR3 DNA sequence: TGCGCCAGCAGCCAAGCAGGGTATGGCTACACCTTC.

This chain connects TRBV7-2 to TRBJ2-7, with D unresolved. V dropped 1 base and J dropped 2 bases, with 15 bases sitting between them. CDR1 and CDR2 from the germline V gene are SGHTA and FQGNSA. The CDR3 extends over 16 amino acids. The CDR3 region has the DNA TGTGCCAGCAGCTTAGGGTCCACAGATTTCCCCTACGAGCAGTACTTC. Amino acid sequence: CASSLGSTDFPYEQYF.

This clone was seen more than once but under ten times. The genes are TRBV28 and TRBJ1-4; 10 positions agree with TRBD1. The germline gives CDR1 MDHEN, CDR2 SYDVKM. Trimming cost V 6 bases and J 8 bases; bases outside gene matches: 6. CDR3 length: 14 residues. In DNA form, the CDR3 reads TGTGCCAGCAGCACGGACAGGGGGACGGAAAAACTGTTTTTT. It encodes CASSTDRGTEKLFF.

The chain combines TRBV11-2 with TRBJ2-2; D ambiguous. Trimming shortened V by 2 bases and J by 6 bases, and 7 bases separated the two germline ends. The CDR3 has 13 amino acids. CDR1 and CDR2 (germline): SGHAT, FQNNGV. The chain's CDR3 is CASSLLQAGELFF. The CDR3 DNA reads TGTGCCAGCAGCTTACTTCAGGCCGGGGAGCTGTTTTTT.

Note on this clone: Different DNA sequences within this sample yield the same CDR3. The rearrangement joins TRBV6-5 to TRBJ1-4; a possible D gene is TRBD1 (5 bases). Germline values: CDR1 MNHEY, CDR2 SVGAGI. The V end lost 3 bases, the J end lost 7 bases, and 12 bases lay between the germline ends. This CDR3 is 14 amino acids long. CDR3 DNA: TGTGCCAGCAGTTATGGGCAGGGATCTGAAAAACTGTTTTTT. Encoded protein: CASSYGQGSEKLFF.

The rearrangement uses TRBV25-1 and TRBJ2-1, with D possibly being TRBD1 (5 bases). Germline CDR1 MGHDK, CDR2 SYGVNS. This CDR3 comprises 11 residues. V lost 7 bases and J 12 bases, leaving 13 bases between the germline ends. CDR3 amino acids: CASNGRGGQFF. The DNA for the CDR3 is TGTGCCAGCAATGGAAGGGGTGGGCAGTTCTTC.

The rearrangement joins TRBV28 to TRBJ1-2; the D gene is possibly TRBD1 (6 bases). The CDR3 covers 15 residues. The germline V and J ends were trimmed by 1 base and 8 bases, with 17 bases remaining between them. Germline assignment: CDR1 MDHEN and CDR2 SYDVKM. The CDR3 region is CASSLYGTGGQGYTF. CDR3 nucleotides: TGTGCCAGCAGTTTATACGGCACGGGGGGGCAGGGCTACACCTTC.

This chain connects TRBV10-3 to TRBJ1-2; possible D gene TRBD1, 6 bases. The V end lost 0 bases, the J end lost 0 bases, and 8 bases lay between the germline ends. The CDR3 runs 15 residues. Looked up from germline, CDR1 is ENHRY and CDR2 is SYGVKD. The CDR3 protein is CAISESPGANYGYTF. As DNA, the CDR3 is TGTGCCATCAGTGAGTCTCCAGGGGCTAACTATGGCTACACCTTC.